What follows are 10 T cell receptor beta chains derived from one specimen sequenced in a study of T cells in localized non-small cell lung cancer (dated by TCRdb to 2018 to 2021). Library prep was done by the immunoSEQ multiplex PCR assay. Here the immuneACCESS table is served through TCRdb, limited to in-frame sequences with V and J called. Missing clones are a known gap in these copies; in checked studies unresolved V genes cover under half, and the rest lacks a known reason. For this sample there are tens of thousands of clones; approximately 84% appear just once. Less than 15% of the sample belongs to the ten largest clones. Sample: peripheral blood, taken before any cancer treatment. The receptor set was obtained from an older female donor with stage I lung adenocarcinoma.

The chain combines TRBV27 with TRBJ2-1, with D perhaps being TRBD1 or TRBD2 (5 bases each). Trimming took 7 bases from V and 1 from J, leaving 14 bases between them. The germline V gene has CDR1 MNHEY and CDR2 SMNVEV (reference sequence). This CDR3 contains 15 residues. The CDR3 sequence: CASNPGTPSYNEQFF. CDR3 bases: TGTGCCAGCAACCCCGGGACCCCTTCCTACAATGAGCAGTTCTTC.

This chain connects TRBV9 to TRBJ1-1, with TRBD1 as a possible D gene (5 bases). Trimming removed 0 bases from V and 2 bases from J, with 11 bases in between. This CDR3 comprises 15 residues. The V gene's germline CDR1 is SGDLS and CDR2 YYNGEE. The CDR3 loop is CASSVGVTANTEAFF. The CDR3 DNA follows: TGTGCCAGCAGCGTAGGGGTGACAGCAAACACTGAAGCTTTCTTT.

The chain couples TRBV19 to TRBJ1-1; 7 bases are shared with TRBD1. The CDR3 has 13 amino acids. V shed 7 bases and J 6 bases; nucleotides not matched to a gene: 8. CDR1 LNHDA and CDR2 SQIVND come from the germline V gene (reference sequence). The CDR3 is CASTPQGFPEAFF. DNA for the CDR3: TGTGCCAGTACCCCACAGGGGTTCCCTGAAGCTTTCTTT.

This clone has just a few counts. The rearrangement joins TRBV7-9 to TRBJ1-2; D call uncertain. Per the germline V gene, CDR1 is SEHNR and CDR2 is FQNEAQ (reference sequence). There are 14 residues in the CDR3. The ends were cut back, 3 bases at V and 1 base at J, with 9 bases in the middle. CDR3 protein: CASSLGEFNYGYTF. The CDR3 region has the DNA TGTGCCAGCAGCTTGGGAGAGTTTAACTATGGCTACACCTTC.

The chain links TRBV5-1 to TRBJ2-7; D is tentatively TRBD1 or TRBD2 (5 bases each). This CDR3 comprises 16 residues. Trimming pared 0 bases from V and 5 bases from J, leaving 18 bases between. In germline, CDR1 is SGHRS, CDR2 YFSETQ. The CDR3 region has the DNA TGCGCCAGCAGCTTGGCCGGGACCCTTAGCCAGGACGAGCAGTACTTC. Amino acid sequence: CASSLAGTLSQDEQYF.

This chain connects TRBV27 to TRBJ1-5; D gene unclear. Trimming removed 5 bases from V and 2 bases from J, with 13 bases in between. This CDR3 has 15 amino acids. CDR1 MNHEY and CDR2 SMNVEV come from the germline V gene (reference sequence). The CDR3 DNA follows: TGTGCCAGCAGTCCAGCAGGTGAGGGCAATCAGCCCCAGCATTTT. It specifies CASSPAGEGNQPQHF.

This chain uses TRBV11-2 with TRBJ2-7; D possibly matches TRBD1 or TRBD2 (5 bases each). Trimming removed 0 bases from V and 5 bases from J, with 8 bases in between. The CDR3 has 13 amino acids. Germline CDR1 SGHAT, CDR2 FQNNGV. The CDR3 DNA reads TGTGCCAGCAGCTTAGAGACAGCGGACGAGCAGTACTTC. It yields the protein CASSLETADEQYF.

The table lists this clone with a few counts. The V call is TRBV9, the J call TRBJ1-1, with D unclear. The length of the CDR3 is 14 residues. Between the trimmed V and J ends, which lost 4 bases and 1 base, there was a span of 11 bases. Germline V gene data show CDR1 as SGDLS and CDR2 as YYNGEE. In DNA, the CDR3 is TGTGCCAGCAGCACCAGACCCTGGAACACTGAAGCTTTCTTT. Protein product: CASSTRPWNTEAFF.

The V gene is TRBV4-1, the J gene TRBJ2-7, with TRBD2 as a possible D gene (6 bases). The germline V and J ends were trimmed by 0 bases and 7 bases, with 28 bases remaining between them. Germline CDR1 is MGHRA and CDR2 is YSYEKL. The CDR3 runs 19 residues. CDR3 loop: CASSQESGQSGSSKREQYF. The CDR3 region has the DNA TGCGCCAGCAGCCAAGAAAGCGGGCAGAGCGGTTCTTCCAAAAGGGAGCAGTACTTC.

The chain carries TRBV18 and TRBJ2-1; 9 positions match TRBD2. CDR3 length equals 15 residues. Trimming removed 6 bases from V and 3 bases from J; junction bases left unmatched: 6. Germline V gives CDR1 KGHSH, CDR2 LQKENI. CDR3 coding DNA: TGTGCCAGCTCGGTAGCGGGGGAGAACTACAATGAGCAGTTCTTC. It specifies CASSVAGENYNEQFF.